Listed here is a single T cell receptor beta chain. As yet, its antigen is unknown. TCRdb's table, derived via immunoSEQ multiplex PCR, lists solely in-frame clones and lacks some. This sample yields some 84,000 clones, of which about 89% are seen a single time; about 20% belongs to the top ten. This specimen comes from a study of PD-1 blockade in classical Hodgkin lymphoma. The CDR3 length is 15 residues. CDR1 is MNHNY and CDR2 is SVGAGI in the germline V gene (reference sequence). Trimming cost V 4 bases and J 7 bases; bases outside gene matches: 7. Every patient relapsed after autologous stem cell transplantation, and brentuximab vedotin exposure varied. Classification of best responses gave complete response, partial response or progressive disease. The study, taken as a whole, reports: Reports indicated that newly diagnosed patients had lower baseline TCR diversity than healthy donors did. Nothing has yet pinned down what causes the repertoire differences, possibly disease activity or prior therapy.

The TCR sequence derives from a human donor with classical Hodgkin lymphoma. This sample comprised peripheral blood mononuclear cells (PBMCs), obtained at baseline. V is TRBV6-6 and J is TRBJ2-1; 10 bases fit TRBD2. CDR3: CASSWASGSRNEQFF. DNA of the CDR3: TGTGCCAGCAGTTGGGCTAGCGGGAGTCGAAATGAGCAGTTCTTC.